This is a list of T cell receptor beta chains from one sample in a study of T cell changes during pregnancy in multiple sclerosis. The protocol was immunoSEQ multiplex PCR, while the TCRdb copy is restricted to in-frame clones and leaves out a portion. The data hold 40,000 or so clones, with approximately 94% observed a single time. The sample in question was CD4+ T cells from peripheral blood mononuclear cells, obtained in the third trimester of pregnancy. The receptor source for this set is a female donor with multiple sclerosis, enrolled in a pregnancy study. The CDR3 runs from the conserved cysteine through the conserved F or W. The D gene is left open where the match is weak. Not all rows give a size; the values are once, few, many and, for expanded clones, a class.

V,J,size,D,CDR3
TRBV7-8,TRBJ2-7,NA,TRBD2,CASTPGLAGEDSTEQYF
TRBV15,TRBJ1-6,once,TRBD1,CATSRVNRGLSPLHF
TRBV7-9,TRBJ2-5,NA,TRBD2,CASSLQTSGGGETQYF
TRBV19,TRBJ1-2,NA,NA,CASSIGSNYGYTF
TRBV19,TRBJ1-4,NA,NA,CASSIPPEKLFF
TRBV19,TRBJ2-1,NA,NA,CASSRNAYNEQFF
TRBV30,TRBJ1-5,NA,TRBD1,CAWRPDRAGQPQHF
TRBV10-3,TRBJ1-2,once,TRBD1,CAISEGQGNYGYTF
TRBV28,TRBJ2-4,once,TRBD2,CASSLLNSGARYIQYF
TRBV6-1,TRBJ2-7,NA,TRBD2,CASSMERGGLYEQYF
TRBV10-3,TRBJ1-2,NA,NA,CAISESSVRYGYTF
TRBV27,TRBJ2-3,NA,NA,CASSSTSWNRGTDTQYF
TRBV7-2,TRBJ2-2,NA,TRBD1,CASSFDRGRTGELFF
TRBV18,TRBJ2-7,NA,TRBD1,CASSLSGGPFYEQYF
TRBV19,TRBJ1-1,NA,TRBD1,CASSTNRQGEAFF
TRBV7-2,TRBJ1-2,NA,NA,CASSGVRGPVYGYTF
TRBV7-2,TRBJ1-3,NA,NA,CASSPVSGNTIYF
TRBV19,TRBJ2-2,once,TRBD1,CASSIADRAVNTGELFF
TRBV15,TRBJ1-3,NA,TRBD1,CATSSGDRGGNTIYF
TRBV29-1,TRBJ1-5,NA,NA,CSVALKRNQPQHF
TRBV5-5,TRBJ1-1,NA,TRBD1,CASSLDTGGYTEAFF
TRBV6-5,TRBJ1-1,NA,NA,CASTPWQGVGAEAFF
TRBV27,TRBJ2-7,NA,TRBD1,CASSLRWDSYYEQYF
TRBV19,TRBJ2-1,NA,TRBD2,CASSTRDYGYNEQFF
TRBV2,TRBJ2-2,NA,TRBD1,CASRGQGYGTGELFF
TRBV5-4,TRBJ2-5,NA,NA,CASSARTAQETQYF
TRBV28,TRBJ2-7,NA,TRBD2,CASSLLSSGSSYEQYF
TRBV13,TRBJ2-2,NA,TRBD2,CASTVLAGNTGELFF
TRBV15,TRBJ2-5,NA,NA,CATSKETGIQETQYF
TRBV4-1,TRBJ1-1,NA,NA,CASSPFGNRDLNTEAFF
TRBV18,TRBJ2-1,once,TRBD1,CASSPGQGWYNEQFF
TRBV11-2,TRBJ2-1,NA,NA,CASSHYRGREWVPNEQFF
TRBV19,TRBJ1-5,few,NA,CASSISGGNQPQHF
TRBV5-1,TRBJ2-7,NA,TRBD1,CASSREVELGQRYYF
TRBV7-2,TRBJ1-3,NA,TRBD1,CASRNSGGGNTIYF
TRBV7-2,TRBJ2-7,NA,NA,CASSSPWQNRAYEQYF
TRBV7-2,TRBJ1-2,NA,TRBD1,CASSRDRQDGYTF